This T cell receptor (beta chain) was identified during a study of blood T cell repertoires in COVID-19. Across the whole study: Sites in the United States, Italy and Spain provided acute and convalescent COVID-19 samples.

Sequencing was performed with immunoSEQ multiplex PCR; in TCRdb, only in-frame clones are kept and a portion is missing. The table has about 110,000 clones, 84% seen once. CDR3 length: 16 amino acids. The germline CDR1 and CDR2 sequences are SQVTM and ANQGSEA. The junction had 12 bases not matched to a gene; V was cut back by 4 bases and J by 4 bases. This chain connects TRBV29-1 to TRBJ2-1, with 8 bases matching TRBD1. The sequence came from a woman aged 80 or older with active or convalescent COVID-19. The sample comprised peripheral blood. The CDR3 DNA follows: TGCAGCGTTGGAGGAACCGGGACAGGAACATACAATGAGCAGTTCTTC. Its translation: CSVGGTGTGTYNEQFF.